These T cell receptor beta chains were read from a single sample in a study of T cells in localized non-small cell lung cancer. Profiled with immunoSEQ multiplex PCR; TCRdb holds only in-frame clones, not every one. The sample lists 1,900 or so clones, 25% to 35% occurring once. The sample in question was normal lung tissue next to the tumor, obtained before any cancer treatment. These receptors were collected from a woman aged 40-69 years with stage II lung adenocarcinoma. Each CDR3 is given with its conserved first and last residue. Fields, in order: J gene, clone size, V gene, D gene, CDR3 protein, CDR3 DNA. D genes are given only for firm matches. Not all rows give a size; the values are once, few, many and, for expanded clones, a class.

>TRBJ2-2|few|TRBV6-4|NA
CASSYGSGPNTGELFF
TGTGCCAGCAGTTACGGTAGCGGACCGAACACCGGGGAGCTGTTTTTT
>TRBJ2-2|medium-sized|TRBV9|TRBD1
CASSASQGAPNTGELFF
TGTGCCAGCAGCGCCTCCCAGGGGGCCCCGAACACCGGGGAGCTGTTTTTT
>TRBJ1-5|NA|TRBV28|NA
CASTPGEGWAQPQHF
TGTGCCAGCACCCCCGGGGAGGGATGGGCTCAGCCCCAGCATTTT
>TRBJ2-6|few|TRBV6-8|TRBD1
CASSEQGAISGANVLTF
TGTGCCAGCAGTGAGCAGGGGGCAATCTCTGGGGCCAACGTCCTGACTTTC
>TRBJ1-5|NA|TRBV19|NA
CATQNVGQPQHF
TGTGCCACCCAAAATGTGGGACAGCCCCAGCATTTT
>TRBJ2-7|NA|TRBV11-3|TRBD2
CASSPTSGVNFYEQYF
TGTGCCAGCAGCCCTACTAGCGGGGTTAACTTTTACGAGCAGTACTTC
>TRBJ1-3|NA|TRBV11-3|TRBD1
CASSPTQDRVGNTIYF
TGTGCCAGCAGCCCCACCCAAGACAGGGTTGGAAACACCATATATTTT
>TRBJ1-1|NA|TRBV18|NA
CASSPDRKNTEAFF
TGTGCCAGCTCACCAGACAGGAAGAACACTGAAGCTTTCTTT
>TRBJ1-2|NA|TRBV28|TRBD1
CASSLDRGDYGYTF
TGTGCCAGCAGTTTAGACAGGGGAGACTATGGCTACACCTTC
>TRBJ2-3|NA|TRBV11-3|NA
CASSLVTGITDTQYF
TGTGCCAGCAGCTTGGTAACGGGGATCACAGATACGCAGTATTTT
>TRBJ1-5|NA|TRBV6-8|TRBD1
CASSPPRRQGEQPQHF
TGTGCCAGCAGCCCACCCCGACGACAGGGTGAACAGCCCCAGCATTTT
>TRBJ2-2|NA|TRBV5-1|NA
CASSLVPPIQSGELFF
TGCGCCAGCAGCTTGGTCCCCCCAATACAGAGCGGGGAGCTGTTTTTT
>TRBJ2-3|NA|TRBV11-3|NA
CASSLLGGTDTQYF
TGTGCCAGCAGCTTGTTGGGGGGCACAGATACGCAGTATTTT
>TRBJ2-4|NA|TRBV19|NA
CASSIVLRGGSANIQYF
TGTGCCAGTAGTATAGTTCTCCGGGGAGGTAGCGCAAACATTCAGTACTTC
>TRBJ2-7|hyperexpanded|TRBV28|NA
CASSLGIGYEQYF
TGTGCCAGCAGTTTGGGTATTGGCTACGAGCAGTACTTC
>TRBJ2-7|NA|TRBV18|TRBD2
CASSPQAGGRGDEQYF
TGTGCCAGCTCACCACAAGCGGGAGGCAGGGGAGACGAGCAGTACTTC
>TRBJ2-2|NA|TRBV29-1|NA
CSVAGHPETNTGELFF
TGCAGCGTGGCGGGACACCCAGAAACGAACACCGGGGAGCTGTTTTTT
>TRBJ2-1|NA|TRBV6-8|NA
CASSVGNLGEEQFF
TGTGCCAGCAGTGTCGGGAATTTAGGGGAAGAGCAGTTCTTC
>TRBJ2-3|NA|TRBV5-1|TRBD2
CASSLDAGADTQYF
TGCGCCAGCAGCTTGGACGCGGGAGCGGATACGCAGTATTTT
>TRBJ1-1|large|TRBV11-3|TRBD1
CASSRGQSGAEAFF
TGTGCCAGCAGCCGGGGACAGTCGGGGGCTGAAGCTTTCTTT
>TRBJ1-1|NA|TRBV18|TRBD1
CASSRGTGANTEAFF
TGTGCCAGCTCACGGGGGACAGGGGCGAACACTGAAGCTTTCTTT
>TRBJ2-5|medium-sized|TRBV11-3|TRBD2
CASSSAGVGGTQYF
TGTGCCAGCAGCTCCGCGGGGGTTGGTGGGACCCAGTACTTC
>TRBJ2-4|few|TRBV4-1|TRBD1
CASSPGTENIQYF
TGCGCCAGCAGCCCCGGGACAGAAAACATTCAGTACTTC
>TRBJ2-1|NA|TRBV9|NA
CASSAVTGLTRSYNEQFF
TGTGCCAGCAGTGCCGTGACAGGACTTACCCGCTCCTACAATGAGCAGTTCTTC
>TRBJ1-3|few|TRBV14|TRBD1
CASSLTGDRSGNTIYF
TGTGCCAGCAGCCTCACGGGGGACAGATCTGGAAACACCATATATTTT
>TRBJ2-7|once|TRBV19|TRBD1
CASSIKKGTGSYEQYF
TGTGCCAGTAGTATAAAGAAGGGGACAGGGAGCTACGAGCAGTACTTC
>TRBJ2-5|NA|TRBV28|TRBD2
CASSFGSGGAGETQYF
TGTGCCAGCAGTTTTGGAAGCGGGGGGGCTGGAGAGACCCAGTACTTC
>TRBJ2-7|NA|TRBV11-3|TRBD1
CASSLPDRVYEQYF
TGTGCCAGCAGCTTGCCGGACAGGGTCTACGAGCAGTACTTC
>TRBJ2-7|few|TRBV4-1|NA
CASSFQPGARHYEQYF
TGCGCCAGCAGCTTCCAACCGGGGGCCCGACACTACGAGCAGTACTTC
>TRBJ2-7|NA|TRBV29-1|TRBD1
CSVEGTGLGVTYEQYF
TGCAGCGTTGAAGGGACAGGGTTAGGGGTTACCTACGAGCAGTACTTC
>TRBJ1-5|few|TRBV19|NA
CASSIDPGASQPQHF
TGTGCCAGTAGTATAGACCCCGGGGCGAGTCAGCCCCAGCATTTT
>TRBJ2-1|NA|TRBV29-1|NA
CSVIIRGTYNEQFF
TGCAGCGTTATAATCCGCGGAACTTACAATGAGCAGTTCTTC
>TRBJ1-1|few|TRBV6-8|NA
CASADGQNTEAFF
TGTGCCAGCGCGGACGGCCAGAACACTGAAGCTTTCTTT
>TRBJ2-3|NA|TRBV28|NA
CASSWSTDTQYF
TGTGCCAGCAGTTGGAGCACAGATACGCAGTATTTT
>TRBJ1-2|few|TRBV6-1|NA
CASSEAQRVYGYTF
TGTGCCAGCAGTGAAGCGCAGAGGGTATATGGCTACACCTTC
>TRBJ1-4|NA|TRBV5-1|NA
CASSLLGRGTNEKLFF
TGCGCCAGCAGCTTGTTGGGGCGCGGTACTAATGAAAAACTGTTTTTT
>TRBJ2-7|few|TRBV19|NA
CASSIRDTYEQYF
TGTGCCAGTAGTATCAGGGACACCTACGAGCAGTACTTC
>TRBJ1-1|large|TRBV6-8|NA
CASSTMNTEAFF
TGTGCCAGCAGTACGATGAACACTGAAGCTTTCTTT
>TRBJ1-2|NA|TRBV4-1|NA
CASSPTGGSSGYTF
TGCGCCAGCAGCCCAACCGGGGGTTCAAGTGGCTACACCTTC
>TRBJ2-1|NA|TRBV19|TRBD1
CASEDRVYDNEQFF
TGTGCCAGTGAGGACAGGGTCTACGACAATGAGCAGTTCTTC
>TRBJ2-5|few|TRBV9|TRBD1
CASRVGTGGGETQYF
TGTGCCAGCAGAGTTGGGACAGGGGGCGGAGAGACCCAGTACTTC